This TCR beta chain is drawn from a study of blood T cells in healthy people across ages. V gave up 3 bases and J gave up 2 bases, with 10 bases separating them. The CDR3 consists of 14 residues. The germline V gene encodes CDR1 ENHRY and CDR2 SYGVKD. This clonotype was detected only a few times. Next came a second PCR, run for roughly 7 to 12 cycles, which used a sample-barcoded 5' primer along with a J-beta primer mix. Tagging of each cDNA molecule was performed by a template-switch adaptor with 12 random nucleotides. TCRdb analysed the 5' RACE reads with MiXCR anew, one entry per CDR3 protein. The profile covers about 570,000 distinct CDR3 sequences, with about 25% appearing a single time and less than 20% taken by the ten largest.

The chain has TRBV10-3 and TRBJ1-1, with a weak D call TRBD1 (6 bases). The TCR sequence derives from a woman aged 70 to 79 in good health. Sequencing was performed on blood. The CDR3 region is CAISEDRRNTEAFF. The CDR3 DNA reads as TGTGCCATCAGTGAAGACAGGAGAAACACTGAAGCTTTCTTT.